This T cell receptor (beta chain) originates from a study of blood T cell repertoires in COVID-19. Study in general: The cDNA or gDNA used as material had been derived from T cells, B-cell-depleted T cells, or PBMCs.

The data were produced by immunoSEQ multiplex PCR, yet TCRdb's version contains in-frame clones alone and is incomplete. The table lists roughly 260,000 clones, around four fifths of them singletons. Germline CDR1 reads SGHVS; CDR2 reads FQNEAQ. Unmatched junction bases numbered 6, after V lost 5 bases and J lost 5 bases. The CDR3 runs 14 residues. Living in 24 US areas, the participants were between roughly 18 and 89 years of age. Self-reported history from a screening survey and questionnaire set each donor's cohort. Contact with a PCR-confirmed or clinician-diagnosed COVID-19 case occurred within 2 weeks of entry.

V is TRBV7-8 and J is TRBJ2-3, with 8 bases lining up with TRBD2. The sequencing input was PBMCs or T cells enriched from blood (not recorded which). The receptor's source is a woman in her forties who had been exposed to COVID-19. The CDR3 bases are TGTGCCAGCAGCCGAGCGGGGGCCGGAGATACGCAGTATTTT. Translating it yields CASSRAGAGDTQYF.